The 8 T cell receptor beta chains in this list originate from one sample, sequenced in a study of cytomegalovirus exposure and HLA in healthy donors. The PCR had 60 Vbeta and 13 Jbeta primers. Libraries were prepared by immunoSEQ multiplex PCR; TCRdb keeps only in-frame clonotypes and omits some of them. The repertoire shows about 49,000 clones; the top ten hold around 12%. The sequenced sample consisted of PBMCs. Receptors originate from a man aged 18 to 35 in good health and CMV-seropositive.

This rearrangement joins TRBV27 to TRBJ2-7, with 7 bases that match TRBD1. CDR3 length: 13 residues. Germline loops: CDR1 MNHEY, CDR2 SMNVEV (reference sequence). V shed 3 bases and J 3 bases; nucleotides not matched to a gene: 2. CDR3 nucleotides: TGTGCCAGCAGTTTGAACAGGGGCTACGAGCAGTACTTC. This encodes CASSLNRGYEQYF.

This chain uses TRBV2 with TRBJ2-7; 8 nucleotides agree with TRBD2. CDR1 SNHLY and CDR2 FYNNEI come from the germline V gene. V dropped 7 bases and J dropped 7; count of bases not matched to a gene: 15. The CDR3 consists of 15 residues. CDR3 region: CASNDQGLGIKEQYF. CDR3 nucleotide sequence: TGTGCCAGCAATGATCAGGGACTAGGTATTAAGGAGCAGTACTTC.

The rearrangement joins TRBV27 to TRBJ1-1; perhaps TRBD1 as D (6 bases). V was shortened by 5 bases and J by 3 bases, with 10 bases between the two germline ends. Germline CDR1 and CDR2: MNHEY and SMNVEV (reference sequence). This CDR3 is built from 13 residues. CDR3 nucleotide sequence: TGTGCCAGCAGTCTAGGGGGAGACACTGAAGCTTTCTTT. Translated, it gives CASSLGGDTEAFF.

The chain links TRBV9 to TRBJ1-4; 8 bases are shared with TRBD1. With V trimmed by 7 bases and J by 5 bases, 10 bases remained unmatched. This CDR3 region has 15 residues. The germline V gene encodes CDR1 SGDLS and CDR2 YYNGEE. CDR3 DNA sequence: TGTGCCAGCGGCGCACCCAGGGGGCAAAATGAAAAACTGTTTTTT. It translates to CASGAPRGQNEKLFF.

V gene TRBV19 combines with J gene TRBJ1-4; 8 bases are shared with TRBD1. The CDR3 contains 16 residues. In germline, CDR1 is LNHDA, CDR2 SQIVND (reference sequence). Trimming removed 8 bases from V and 0 bases from J; junction bases left unmatched: 8. In DNA, the CDR3 is TGTGCCAGTTCCCGGGACAGGATGGCAACTAATGAAAAACTGTTTTTT. This translates into CASSRDRMATNEKLFF.

The rearrangement uses TRBV19 and TRBJ1-2; the D gene is possibly TRBD1 (6 bases). In germline, CDR1 is LNHDA, CDR2 SQIVND (reference sequence). Deletions cut 4 bases from V and 6 bases from J, with 12 bases between. CDR3 size: 13 residues. CDR3 bases: TGTGCCAGTAGTAATGCAGGGGTGGATGGCTACACCTTC. Protein: CASSNAGVDGYTF. Looking up the rest from reference TRBV19 and TRBJ1-2 gives the full variable domain: DGGITQSPKYLFRKEGQNVTLSCEQNLNHDAMYWYRQDPGQGLRLIYYSQIVNDFQKGDIAEGYSVSREKKESFPLTVTSAQKNPTAFYLCASSNAGVDGYTFGSGTRLTVV.

This sequence joins TRBV7-2 and TRBJ1-1; possible D gene TRBD1, 6 bases. The CDR3 has 13 residues. Per the germline V gene, CDR1 is SGHTA and CDR2 is FQGNSA. Trimming shortened V by 3 bases and J by 5 bases, and 10 bases separated the two germline ends. CDR3 coding DNA: TGTGCCAGCAGCTTGAGAGACAGGACTGAAGCTTTCTTT. It codes for CASSLRDRTEAFF.

This chain connects TRBV7-9 to TRBJ1-4, with TRBD1 as a possible D gene (5 bases). Germline CDR1 reads SEHNR; CDR2 reads FQNEAQ (reference sequence). The CDR3 is 12 amino acids. With 1 base removed from V and 11 bases from J, the gap between germline ends came to 8 bases. CDR3 residues: CASSLVGGKLFF. The DNA for the CDR3 is TGTGCCAGCAGCTTAGTTGGGGGGAAACTGTTTTTT.